Listed below are T cell receptor beta chains from one sample, sequenced in a study of blood T cell repertoires in COVID-19. Clones were sequenced by immunoSEQ multiplex PCR, and TCRdb holds only the in-frame ones, with some missing. The table records some 46,000 clones, over 70% of them present only once. Sequenced material: peripheral blood. The receptor set was obtained from a woman older than 75 with acute or convalescent COVID-19. Both conserved end residues are part of each CDR3. The order of the fields is J gene, V gene, D gene, clone size, CDR3 protein, CDR3 DNA. A D gene is named only where the DNA matches it firmly. Clone size is not always given. Where it is, it says once, few, many or a class for expanded clones.

TRBJ2-5	TRBV7-9	TRBD2	NA	CASSHGTSGGETQYF	TGTGCCAGCAGCCACGGGACTAGCGGGGGAGAGACCCAGTACTTC
TRBJ2-1	TRBV3-1/TRBV3-2	TRBD1	NA	CASGGTGPYNEQFF	TGTGCCAGCGGTGGGACAGGACCCTACAATGAGCAGTTCTTC
TRBJ1-2	TRBV3-1/TRBV3-2	NA	NA	CASSQGAFSNYGYTF	TGTGCCAGCAGCCAGGGGGCTTTCTCTAACTATGGCTACACCTTC
TRBJ2-5	TRBV6-5	TRBD2	NA	CASSYGVAGQETQYF	TGTGCCAGCAGTTACGGAGTAGCGGGCCAAGAGACCCAGTACTTC
TRBJ1-1	TRBV19	NA	NA	CASSSQLNTEAFF	TGTGCCAGTAGCTCTCAACTCAACACTGAAGCTTTCTTT
TRBJ1-4	TRBV7-9	NA	NA	CASSLVQLRVEKLFF	TGTGCCAGCAGCTTAGTTCAGCTTCGGGTTGAAAAACTGTTTTTT
TRBJ2-3	TRBV5-1	TRBD1	NA	CASSLGQGTASRTDTQYF	TGCGCCAGCAGCTTGGGACAGGGAACGGCGTCCAGGACAGATACGCAGTATTTT
TRBJ2-7	TRBV11-2	TRBD1	few	CASSSSGTGHEQYF	TGTGCCAGCAGCTCCTCGGGGACAGGGCACGAGCAGTACTTC
TRBJ1-5	TRBV18	TRBD1	NA	CASSPTGGEQPQHF	TGTGCCAGCTCACCGACAGGGGGCGAACAGCCCCAGCATTTT
TRBJ2-3	TRBV29-1	NA	NA	CSVGGEGDPYTDTQYF	TGCAGCGTTGGTGGGGAAGGGGATCCTTACACAGATACGCAGTATTTT
TRBJ1-5	TRBV18	NA	NA	CASSPGGAGDQPQHF	TGTGCCAGCTCACCGGGAGGGGCGGGGGATCAGCCCCAGCATTTT
TRBJ1-5	TRBV12-3/TRBV12-4	TRBD1	NA	CASRQGGHQPQHF	TGTGCCAGCAGACAGGGGGGCCATCAGCCCCAGCATTTT
TRBJ2-3	TRBV7-9	NA	NA	CASISSSAQYF	TGTGCCAGCATCTCAAGTTCGGCGCAGTATTTT
TRBJ2-3	TRBV5-1	TRBD1	NA	CASSSGQSVEYF	TGCGCCAGCAGCTCGGGACAGTCCGTTGAGTATTTT
TRBJ1-1	TRBV29-1	NA	NA	CSVVISGGSTEAFF	TGCAGCGTTGTCATATCGGGGGGGTCCACTGAAGCTTTCTTT
TRBJ1-1	TRBV7-6	NA	NA	CASSPWPSGEAFF	TGTGCCAGCAGCCCCTGGCCATCGGGGGAGGCTTTCTTT
TRBJ2-3	TRBV5-1	NA	once	CASSLEGRPGTDTQYF	TGCGCCAGCAGCTTGGAAGGCAGGCCTGGCACAGATACGCAGTATTTT
TRBJ2-3	TRBV2	NA	NA	CASSEQGRTDTQYF	TGTGCCAGCAGTGAACAGGGCCGCACAGATACGCAGTATTTT
TRBJ2-2	TRBV7-9	TRBD1	NA	CASSLVYGQGGGTGELFF	TGTGCCAGCAGCTTAGTCTACGGACAGGGGGGAGGCACCGGGGAGCTGTTTTTT
TRBJ1-2	TRBV14	NA	NA	CASSQEGRGTNYGYTF	TGTGCCAGCAGCCAAGAGGGAAGGGGTACTAACTATGGCTACACCTTC
TRBJ1-2	TRBV5-1	TRBD1	NA	CASSWGGQGRRGYTF	TGCGCCAGCAGCTGGGGAGGACAGGGGCGTAGGGGCTACACCTTC
TRBJ2-2	TRBV29-1	NA	NA	CSVEVGHNTGELFF	TGCAGCGTTGAAGTTGGCCACAACACCGGGGAGCTGTTTTTT
TRBJ2-1	TRBV6-2/TRBV6-3	TRBD2	once	CASSYSLGGSYNEQFF	TGTGCCAGCAGTTACTCTCTCGGGGGGTCTTACAATGAGCAGTTCTTC
TRBJ2-1	TRBV5-8	NA	NA	CASSTGTEYNEQFF	TGTGCCAGCAGCACAGGGACGGAGTACAATGAGCAGTTCTTC
TRBJ1-1	TRBV7-2	NA	NA	CASSLGPGAGHNTEAFF	TGTGCCAGCAGCTTGGGTCCCGGTGCAGGGCACAACACTGAAGCTTTCTTT
TRBJ1-2	TRBV6-5	TRBD1	NA	CASSPGQGYSGYTF	TGTGCCAGCAGTCCGGGACAGGGTTATAGTGGCTACACCTTC
TRBJ1-1	TRBV27	NA	once	CASSLWGQNTEAFF	TGTGCCAGCAGTTTATGGGGACAAAACACTGAAGCTTTCTTT
TRBJ2-1	TRBV7-2	TRBD2	once	CASSLGISGGTNEQFF	TGTGCCAGCAGCTTAGGAATTAGCGGGGGGACGAATGAGCAGTTCTTC
TRBJ1-5	TRBV7-8	TRBD1	NA	CASSPRQGPNQPQHF	TGTGCCAGCAGCCCCCGACAGGGCCCCAATCAGCCCCAGCATTTT
TRBJ1-1	TRBV7-9	NA	NA	CASSLTGRDTEAFF	TGTGCCAGCAGCTTAACAGGTCGAGACACTGAAGCTTTCTTT
TRBJ2-7	TRBV6-1	NA	NA	CASSEVWGRVSYEQYF	TGTGCCAGCAGTGAAGTATGGGGGCGCGTATCCTACGAGCAGTACTTC
TRBJ1-5	TRBV19	TRBD1	NA	CASSTGGQPQHF	TGTGCCAGTTCCACAGGGGGCCAGCCCCAGCATTTT
TRBJ2-7	TRBV2	NA	NA	CASSIQGTYEQYF	TGTGCCAGCAGCATACAGGGTACCTACGAGCAGTACTTC
TRBJ1-3	TRBV7-2	NA	NA	CASSTRGGFGGNTIYF	TGTGCCAGCAGCACAAGGGGGGGATTTGGTGGAAACACCATATATTTT
TRBJ2-3	TRBV28	TRBD2	once	CASSLARGGRGDTQYF	TGTGCCAGCAGTTTAGCGCGGGGGGGCCGTGGAGATACGCAGTATTTT
TRBJ2-7	TRBV6-5	TRBD1	NA	CASRSTGTYEQYF	TGTGCCAGCAGGTCGACAGGGACCTACGAGCAGTACTTC
TRBJ1-1	TRBV5-1	TRBD1	few	CASSLQGDWAEAFF	TGCGCCAGCAGCTTACAGGGGGACTGGGCTGAAGCTTTCTTT
TRBJ2-2	TRBV5-1	TRBD1	NA	CASSSTGHTGELFF	TGCGCCAGCAGCTCGACAGGGCACACCGGGGAGCTGTTTTTT
TRBJ2-1	TRBV10-2	TRBD2	NA	CASSESTSGGVYNEQFF	TGCGCCAGCAGTGAGTCGACTAGCGGGGGGGTTTACAATGAGCAGTTCTTC
TRBJ1-2	TRBV4-1	NA	once	CASSQSPWSPGYTF	TGCGCCAGCAGCCAATCTCCGTGGAGCCCCGGCTACACCTTC
TRBJ1-6	TRBV6-2/TRBV6-3	NA	few	CASIPTGLNSPLHF	TGTGCCAGCATCCCGACAGGATTGAATTCACCCCTCCACTTT